These T cell receptor beta chains were read from a single sample in a study of T cells in Graves' hyperthyroidism and ophthalmopathy. MiXCR was run by TCRdb on the multiplex PCR reads, yielding one entry per CDR3 protein. Here the sample spans 300,000 to 450,000 distinct CDR3 sequences, roughly 14% being singletons. The sequencing input was blood. The receptors shown here come from a woman in her late teens or twenties with Graves' hyperthyroidism that later progressed to Graves' ophthalmopathy. CDR3s include the opening cysteine and the closing phenylalanine or tryptophan. D genes are given only for firm matches. Some rows mark clone size as missing; the rest say once, few, many or name a class of expanded clone.

>.|TRBJ2-7|TRBV20-1|.
CSARDVRGPSYEQYF
TGCAGTGCTCGAGACGTCAGGGGACCCTCCTACGAGCAGTACTTC
>few|TRBJ2-6|TRBV24-1|TRBD1
CATSDPRDRGQPGANVLTF
TGTGCCACCAGTGACCCGCGGGACAGGGGGCAGCCTGGGGCCAACGTCCTGACTTTC
>few|TRBJ1-3|TRBV5-1|.
CASSLGALTGNTIYF
TGCGCCAGCAGCTTGGGGGCATTAACTGGAAACACCATATATTTT
>many|TRBJ2-7|TRBV2|.
CASSDVGLLVHEQYF
TGTGCCAGCAGCGACGTTGGCCTCCTAGTCCACGAGCAGTACTTC
>many|TRBJ1-3|TRBV18|.
CASSPPGALGNTIYF
TGTGCCAGCTCACCACCGGGGGCGCTGGGAAACACCATATATTTT
>.|TRBJ2-1|TRBV24-1|TRBD2
CATRARGGRADNEQFF
TGTGCCACCAGAGCAAGAGGCGGGAGGGCCGATAATGAGCAGTTCTTC
>.|TRBJ1-6|TRBV20-1|TRBD1
CSARARGTGGRSPLHF
TGCAGTGCTAGAGCGCGCGGGACAGGGGGCCGATCACCCCTCCACTTT
>many|TRBJ2-1|TRBV3-1|.
CASSPSGTVHNEQFF
TGTGCCAGCAGCCCGTCCGGGACTGTCCACAATGAGCAGTTCTTC
>.|TRBJ2-1|TRBV2|TRBD1
CACSPWDRGYNEQFF
TGTGCCTGCAGCCCGTGGGACAGGGGCTACAATGAGCAGTTCTTC
>many|TRBJ2-7|TRBV27|.
CASTGENNEQYF
TGTGCCAGCACAGGGGAGAATAACGAGCAGTACTTC
>.|TRBJ2-1|TRBV9|.
CASSVRPYNEQFF
TGTGCCAGCAGCGTTAGACCCTACAATGAGCAGTTCTTC
>many|TRBJ2-7|TRBV28|.
CASSFRGSSYEQYF
TGTGCCAGCAGTTTCCGGGGGAGCTCCTACGAGCAGTACTTC
>.|TRBJ1-6|TRBV25-1|TRBD1
CASSVGQGLSPLHF
TGTGCCAGCAGTGTGGGACAGGGGCTTTCACCCCTCCACTTT
>many|TRBJ2-5|TRBV12-3/TRBV12-4|.
CASSFSNRGETQYF
TGTGCCAGCAGTTTCAGTAATCGGGGGGAGACCCAGTACTTC
>.|TRBJ2-1|TRBV4-2|TRBD2
CASSQEGTIRRGDEQFF
TGTGCCAGCAGCCAAGAGGGCACTATCCGACGGGGGGATGAGCAGTTCTTC
>few|TRBJ2-1|TRBV6-1|.
CASSEVGSYNEQFF
TGTGCCAGCAGTGAAGTGGGCTCCTACAATGAGCAGTTCTTC
>many|TRBJ2-1|TRBV7-2|TRBD2
CASSLAPSGRLGEQFF
TGTGCCAGCAGCTTAGCGCCTAGCGGGAGGCTAGGAGAGCAGTTCTTC
>few|TRBJ2-3|TRBV20-1|TRBD2
CSARDLIAGVDTQYF
TGCAGTGCTAGAGATTTAATAGCGGGAGTAGATACGCAGTATTTT
>many|TRBJ2-7|TRBV24-1|.
CATSDLRTRQYF
TGTGCCACCAGTGATCTAAGGACACGACAGTACTTC
>many|TRBJ2-7|TRBV13|.
CASSSLTGRSYEQYF
TGTGCCAGCAGCTCCCTGACAGGGAGGTCCTACGAGCAGTACTTC
>once|TRBJ1-1|TRBV2|.
CASSGLAEAFF
TGTGCCAGCAGTGGCCTAGCCGAAGCTTTCTTT
>few|TRBJ2-7|TRBV7-9|TRBD1
CASSHDRGPSPTTGGMVYEQYF
TGTGCCAGCAGTCACGATAGGGGGCCAAGCCCGACGACAGGGGGGATGGTCTACGAGCAGTACTTC